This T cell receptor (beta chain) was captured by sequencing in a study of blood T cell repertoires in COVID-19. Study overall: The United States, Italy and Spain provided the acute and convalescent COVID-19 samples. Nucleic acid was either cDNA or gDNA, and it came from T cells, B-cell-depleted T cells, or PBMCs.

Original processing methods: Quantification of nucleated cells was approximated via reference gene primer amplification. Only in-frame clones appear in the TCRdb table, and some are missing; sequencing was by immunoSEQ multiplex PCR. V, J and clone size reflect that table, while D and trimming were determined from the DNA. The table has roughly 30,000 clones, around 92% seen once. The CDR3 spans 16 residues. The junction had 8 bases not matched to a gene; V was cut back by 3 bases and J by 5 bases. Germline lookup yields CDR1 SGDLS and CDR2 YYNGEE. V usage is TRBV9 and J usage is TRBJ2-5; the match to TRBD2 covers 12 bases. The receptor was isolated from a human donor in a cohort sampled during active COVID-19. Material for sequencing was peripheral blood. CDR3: CASSEASGGAWETQYF. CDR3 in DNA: TGTGCCAGCAGCGAGGCTAGCGGGGGGGCCTGGGAGACCCAGTACTTC.